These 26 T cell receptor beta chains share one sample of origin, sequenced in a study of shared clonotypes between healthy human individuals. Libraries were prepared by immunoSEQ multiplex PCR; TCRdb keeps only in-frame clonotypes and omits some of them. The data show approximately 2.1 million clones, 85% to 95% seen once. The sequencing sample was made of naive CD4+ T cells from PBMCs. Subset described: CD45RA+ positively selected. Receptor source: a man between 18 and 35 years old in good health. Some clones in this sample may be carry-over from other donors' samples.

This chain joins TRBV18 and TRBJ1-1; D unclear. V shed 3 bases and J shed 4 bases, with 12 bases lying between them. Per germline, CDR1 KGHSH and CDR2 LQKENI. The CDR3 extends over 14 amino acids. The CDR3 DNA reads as TGTGCCAGCTCACCGAGCCATGGGAGCACTGAAGCTTTCTTT. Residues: CASSPSHGSTEAFF. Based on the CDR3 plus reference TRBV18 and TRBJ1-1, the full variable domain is NAGVMQNPRHLVRRRGQEARLRCSPMKGHSHVYWYRQLPEEGLKFMVYLQKENIIDESGMPKERFSAEFPKEGPSILRIQQVVRGDSAAYFCASSPSHGSTEAFFGQGTRLTVV.

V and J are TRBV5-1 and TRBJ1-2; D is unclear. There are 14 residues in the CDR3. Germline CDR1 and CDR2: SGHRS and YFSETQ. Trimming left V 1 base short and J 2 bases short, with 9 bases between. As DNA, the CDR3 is TGCGCCAGCAGCTTGTTTCCGGGGAACTATGGCTACACCTTC. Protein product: CASSLFPGNYGYTF.

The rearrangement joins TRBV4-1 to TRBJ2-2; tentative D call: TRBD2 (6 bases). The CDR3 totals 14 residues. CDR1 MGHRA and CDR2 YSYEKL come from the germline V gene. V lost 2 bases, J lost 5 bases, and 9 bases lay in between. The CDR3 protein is CASSQNSGTGELFF. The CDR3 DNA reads TGCGCCAGCAGCCAAAATAGCGGAACCGGGGAGCTGTTTTTT.

The CDR3 region is CASSPLSASNTGELFF. The CDR3 DNA follows: TGTGCCAGCTCACCACTTAGCGCCTCGAACACCGGGGAGCTGTTTTTT. The chain recombines TRBV18 with TRBJ2-2; weak D call: TRBD2 (5 bases). V lost 1 base to trimming and J lost 0 bases, with 9 bases between them. CDR3 length: 16 residues. Germline V gene data show CDR1 as KGHSH and CDR2 as LQKENI.

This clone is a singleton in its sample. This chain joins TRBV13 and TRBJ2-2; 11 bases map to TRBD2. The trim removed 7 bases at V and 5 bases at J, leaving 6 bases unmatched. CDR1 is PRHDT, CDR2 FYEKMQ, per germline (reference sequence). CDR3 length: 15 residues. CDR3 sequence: CASTLLAGVTGELFF. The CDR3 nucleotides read TGTGCCAGCACCCTACTAGCGGGAGTTACCGGGGAGCTGTTTTTT.

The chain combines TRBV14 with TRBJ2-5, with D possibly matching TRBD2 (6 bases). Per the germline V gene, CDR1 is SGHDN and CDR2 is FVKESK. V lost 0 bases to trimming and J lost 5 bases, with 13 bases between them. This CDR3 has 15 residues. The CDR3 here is CASSQDRRARETQYF. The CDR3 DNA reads TGTGCCAGCAGCCAAGATAGGAGGGCCCGGGAGACCCAGTACTTC.

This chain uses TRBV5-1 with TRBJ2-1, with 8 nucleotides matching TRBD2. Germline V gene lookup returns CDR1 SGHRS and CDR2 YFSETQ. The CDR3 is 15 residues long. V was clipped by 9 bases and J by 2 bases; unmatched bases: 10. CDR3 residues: CATAGGGRAYNEQFF. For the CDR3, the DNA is TGCGCCACCGCGGGGGGCGGGCGCGCCTACAATGAGCAGTTCTTC.

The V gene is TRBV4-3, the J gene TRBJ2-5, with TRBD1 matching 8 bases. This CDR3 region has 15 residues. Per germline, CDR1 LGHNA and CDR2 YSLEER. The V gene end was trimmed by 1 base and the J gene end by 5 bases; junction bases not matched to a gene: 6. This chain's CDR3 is CASSQGWTGPETQYF. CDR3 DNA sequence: TGCGCCAGCAGCCAAGGATGGACAGGGCCGGAGACCCAGTACTTC.

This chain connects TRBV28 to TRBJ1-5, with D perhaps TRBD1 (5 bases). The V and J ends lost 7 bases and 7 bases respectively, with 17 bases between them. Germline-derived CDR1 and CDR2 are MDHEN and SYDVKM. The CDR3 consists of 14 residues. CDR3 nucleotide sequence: TGTGCCAGCATCATCACGGCGGGGGGGCAGCCCCAGCATTTT. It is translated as CASIITAGGQPQHF.

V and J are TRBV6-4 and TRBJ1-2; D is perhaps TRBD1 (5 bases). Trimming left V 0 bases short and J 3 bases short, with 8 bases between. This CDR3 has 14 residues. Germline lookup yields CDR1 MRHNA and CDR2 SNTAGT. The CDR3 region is CASSDSIGDYGYTF. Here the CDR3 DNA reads TGTGCCAGCAGTGACTCGATAGGGGACTATGGCTACACCTTC.

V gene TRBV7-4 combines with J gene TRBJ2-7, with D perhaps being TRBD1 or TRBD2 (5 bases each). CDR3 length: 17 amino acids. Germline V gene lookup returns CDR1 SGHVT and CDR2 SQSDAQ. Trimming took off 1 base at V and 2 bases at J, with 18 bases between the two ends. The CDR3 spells CASSLGYLGPWTYEQYF. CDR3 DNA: TGTGCCAGCAGCTTAGGATATTTGGGACCGTGGACCTACGAGCAGTACTTC.

The chain's CDR3 is CASSPTDANYGYTF. CDR3 nucleotides: TGTGCCAGCAGTCCGACCGATGCTAACTATGGCTACACCTTC. V usage is TRBV27 and J usage is TRBJ1-2; D remains unclear. Germline V gene data show CDR1 as MNHEY and CDR2 as SMNVEV (reference sequence). Trimming cost V 5 bases and J 0 bases, with 10 bases left between them. The CDR3 has 14 amino acids.

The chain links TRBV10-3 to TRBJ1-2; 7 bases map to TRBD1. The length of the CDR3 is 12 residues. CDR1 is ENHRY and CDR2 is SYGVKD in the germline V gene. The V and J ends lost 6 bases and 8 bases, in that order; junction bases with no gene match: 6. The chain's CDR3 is CAIRQGGGGYTF. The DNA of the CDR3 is TGTGCCATCAGGCAGGGGGGCGGCGGCTACACCTTC.

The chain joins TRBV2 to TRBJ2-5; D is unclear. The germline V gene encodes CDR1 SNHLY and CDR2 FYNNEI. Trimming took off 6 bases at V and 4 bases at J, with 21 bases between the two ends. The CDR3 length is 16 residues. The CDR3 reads CASSLGPYSFRETQYF. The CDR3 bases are TGTGCCAGCAGCCTAGGGCCCTACTCTTTTCGAGAGACCCAGTACTTC.

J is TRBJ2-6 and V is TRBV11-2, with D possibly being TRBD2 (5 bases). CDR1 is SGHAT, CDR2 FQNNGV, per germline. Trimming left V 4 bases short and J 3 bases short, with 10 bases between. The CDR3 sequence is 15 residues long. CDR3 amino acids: CASSSRGGGANVLTF. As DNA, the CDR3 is TGTGCCAGCAGCTCTAGAGGAGGTGGGGCCAACGTCCTGACTTTC.

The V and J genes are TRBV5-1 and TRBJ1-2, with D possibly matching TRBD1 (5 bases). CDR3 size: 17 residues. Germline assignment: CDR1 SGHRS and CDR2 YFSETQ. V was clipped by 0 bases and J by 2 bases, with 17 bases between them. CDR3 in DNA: TGCGCCAGCAGCTTGGCAGGGCCCGGGGCGGGGAACTATGGCTACACCTTC. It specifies CASSLAGPGAGNYGYTF.

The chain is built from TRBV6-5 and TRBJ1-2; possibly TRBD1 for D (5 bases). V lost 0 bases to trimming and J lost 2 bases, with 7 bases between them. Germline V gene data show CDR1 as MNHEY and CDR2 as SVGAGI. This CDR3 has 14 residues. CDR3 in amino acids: CASSYSDSNYGYTF. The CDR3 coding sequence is TGTGCCAGCAGTTACTCTGACAGCAACTATGGCTACACCTTC.

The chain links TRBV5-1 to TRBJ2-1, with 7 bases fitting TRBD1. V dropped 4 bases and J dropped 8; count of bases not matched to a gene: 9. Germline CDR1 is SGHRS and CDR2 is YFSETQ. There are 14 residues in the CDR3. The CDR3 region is CASSPNGQGDEQFF. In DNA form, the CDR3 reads TGCGCCAGCAGCCCAAACGGTCAGGGGGATGAGCAGTTCTTC.

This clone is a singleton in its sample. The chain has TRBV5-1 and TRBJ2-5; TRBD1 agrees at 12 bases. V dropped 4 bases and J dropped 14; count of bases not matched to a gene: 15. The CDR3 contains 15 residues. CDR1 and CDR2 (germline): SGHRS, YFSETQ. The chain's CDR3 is CASSATGTGGSLAYF. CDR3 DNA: TGCGCCAGCAGCGCAACCGGGACAGGGGGCTCCCTCGCCTACTTC.

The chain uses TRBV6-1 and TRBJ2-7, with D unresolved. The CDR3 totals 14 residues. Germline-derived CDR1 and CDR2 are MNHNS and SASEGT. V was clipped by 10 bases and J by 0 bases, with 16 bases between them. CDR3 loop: CATVGAPRSYEQYF. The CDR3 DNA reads TGTGCCACCGTCGGTGCACCCCGCTCCTACGAGCAGTACTTC.

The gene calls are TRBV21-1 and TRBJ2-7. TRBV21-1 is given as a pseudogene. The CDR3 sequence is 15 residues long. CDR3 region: CASSKVAGPTYEQYF. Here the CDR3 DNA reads TGTGCCAGCAGCAAAGTTGCCGGACCGACCTACGAGCAGTACTTC.

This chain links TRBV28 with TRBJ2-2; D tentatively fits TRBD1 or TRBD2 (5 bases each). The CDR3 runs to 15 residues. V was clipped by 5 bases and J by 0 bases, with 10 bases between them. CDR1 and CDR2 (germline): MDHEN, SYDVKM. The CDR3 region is CASSPGTANTGELFF. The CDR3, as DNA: TGTGCCAGCAGTCCCGGGACGGCGAACACCGGGGAGCTGTTTTTT.

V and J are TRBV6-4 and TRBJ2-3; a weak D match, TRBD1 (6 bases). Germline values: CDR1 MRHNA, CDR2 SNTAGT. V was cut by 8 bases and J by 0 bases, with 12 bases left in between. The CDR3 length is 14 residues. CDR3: CASAHRDSTDTQYF. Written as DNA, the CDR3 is TGTGCCAGCGCCCACAGGGACAGCACAGATACGCAGTATTTT.

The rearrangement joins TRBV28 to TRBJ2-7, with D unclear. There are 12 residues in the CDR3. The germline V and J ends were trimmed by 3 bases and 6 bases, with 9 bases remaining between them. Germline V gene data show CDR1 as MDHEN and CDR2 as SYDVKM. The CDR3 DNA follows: TGTGCCAGCAGTTTCGGGCAGTTCGAGCAGTACTTC. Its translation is CASSFGQFEQYF.

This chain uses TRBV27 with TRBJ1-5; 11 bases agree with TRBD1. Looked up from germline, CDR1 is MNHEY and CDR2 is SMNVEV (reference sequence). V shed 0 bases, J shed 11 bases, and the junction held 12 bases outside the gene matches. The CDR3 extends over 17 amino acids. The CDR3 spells CASSLSSDRGRLGAQHF. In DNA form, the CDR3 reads TGTGCCAGCAGTTTATCGTCGGACAGGGGGCGCTTAGGGGCCCAGCATTTT.

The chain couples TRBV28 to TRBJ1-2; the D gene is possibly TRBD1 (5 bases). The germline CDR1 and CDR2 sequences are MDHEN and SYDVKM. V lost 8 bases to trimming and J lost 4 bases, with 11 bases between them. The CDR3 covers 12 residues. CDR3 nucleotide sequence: TGTGCCAGCGAAGGGGTGGGCTATGGCTACACCTTC. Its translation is CASEGVGYGYTF.